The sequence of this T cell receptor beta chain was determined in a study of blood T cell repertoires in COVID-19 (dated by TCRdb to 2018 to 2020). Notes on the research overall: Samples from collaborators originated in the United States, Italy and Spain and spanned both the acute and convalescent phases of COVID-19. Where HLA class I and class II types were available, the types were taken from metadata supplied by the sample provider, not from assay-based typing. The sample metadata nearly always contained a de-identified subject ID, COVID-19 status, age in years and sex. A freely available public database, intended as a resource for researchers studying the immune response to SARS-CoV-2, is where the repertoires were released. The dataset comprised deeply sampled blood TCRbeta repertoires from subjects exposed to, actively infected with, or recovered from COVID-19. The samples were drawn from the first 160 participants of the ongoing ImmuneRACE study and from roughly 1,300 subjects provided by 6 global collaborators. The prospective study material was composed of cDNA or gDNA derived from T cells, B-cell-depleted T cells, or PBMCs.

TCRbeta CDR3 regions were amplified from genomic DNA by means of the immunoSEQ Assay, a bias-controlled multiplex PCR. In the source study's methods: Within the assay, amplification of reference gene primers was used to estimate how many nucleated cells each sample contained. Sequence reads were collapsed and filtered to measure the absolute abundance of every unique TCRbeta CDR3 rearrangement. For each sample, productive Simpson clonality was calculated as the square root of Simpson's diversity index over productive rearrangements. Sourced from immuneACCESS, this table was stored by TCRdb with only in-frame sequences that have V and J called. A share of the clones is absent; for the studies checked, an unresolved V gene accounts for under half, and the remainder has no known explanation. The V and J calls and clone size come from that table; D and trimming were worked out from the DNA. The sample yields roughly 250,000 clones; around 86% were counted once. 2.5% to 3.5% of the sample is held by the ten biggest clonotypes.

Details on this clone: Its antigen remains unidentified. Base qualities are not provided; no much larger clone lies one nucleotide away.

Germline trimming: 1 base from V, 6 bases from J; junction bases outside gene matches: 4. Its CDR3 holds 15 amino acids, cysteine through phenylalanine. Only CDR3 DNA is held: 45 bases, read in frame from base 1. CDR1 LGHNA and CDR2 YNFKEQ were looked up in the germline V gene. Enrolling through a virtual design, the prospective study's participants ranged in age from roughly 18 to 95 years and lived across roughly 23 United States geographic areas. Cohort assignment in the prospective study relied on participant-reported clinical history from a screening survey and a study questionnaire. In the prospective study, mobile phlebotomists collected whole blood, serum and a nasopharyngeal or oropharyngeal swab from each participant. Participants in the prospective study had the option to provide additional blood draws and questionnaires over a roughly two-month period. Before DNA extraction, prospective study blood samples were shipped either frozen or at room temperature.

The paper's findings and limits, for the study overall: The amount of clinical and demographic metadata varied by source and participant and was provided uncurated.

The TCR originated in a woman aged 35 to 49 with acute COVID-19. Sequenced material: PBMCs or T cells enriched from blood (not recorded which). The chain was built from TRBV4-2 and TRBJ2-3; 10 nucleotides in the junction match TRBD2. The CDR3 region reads CASSQASGGVDTQYF. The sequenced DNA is TGTGCCAGCAGCCAAGCCAGCGGGGGGGTGGATACGCAGTATTTT.